Following are 26 T cell receptor beta chains from one sample sequenced in a study of CD8 T cells in ankylosing spondylitis. TCRdb called the 5' RACE reads again in MiXCR, with one record for every CDR3 protein. Seen here are tens of thousands of distinct CDR3 sequences, about 5.4% observed once, and the top ten hold 2.2%. The sample was blood, either unsorted or a sorted T cell fraction (not recorded which). The origin of the receptors is a male donor with ankylosing spondylitis or in good health (not recorded which).

This clonotype was observed at least ten times. V usage is TRBV7-6 and J usage is TRBJ2-3; 7 bases are a match to TRBD2. Germline V gene lookup returns CDR1 SGHVS and CDR2 FNYEAQ. V lost 5 bases, J lost 0 bases, and 2 bases stayed unmatched. The CDR3 contains 14 residues. CDR3 protein: CASSPAGSTDTQYF. CDR3 bases: TGTGCCAGCAGCCCAGCGGGGAGCACAGATACGCAGTATTTT. Based on the CDR3 plus reference TRBV7-6 and TRBJ2-3, the full variable domain is GAGVSQSPRYKVTKRGQDVALRCDPISGHVSLYWYRQALGQGPEFLTYFNYEAQQDKSGLPNDRFSAERPEGSISTLTIQRTEQRDSAMYRCASSPAGSTDTQYFGPGTRLTVL.

This clonotype was detected ten times or more. V gene TRBV5-1 combines with J gene TRBJ2-7, with no clear D. The V end lost 6 bases, the J end lost 4 bases, and 8 bases lay between the germline ends. CDR3 size: 11 residues. Germline loops: CDR1 SGHRS, CDR2 YFSETQ. CDR3 in amino acids: CASKGEYEQYF. CDR3 nucleotide sequence: TGCGCCAGCAAGGGTGAATACGAGCAGTACTTC. Combining the CDR3 with reference TRBV5-1 and TRBJ2-7 gives the whole variable domain KAGVTQTPRYLIKTRGQQVTLSCSPISGHRSVSWYQQTPGQGLQFLFEYFSETQRNKGNFPGRFSGRQFSNSRSEMNVSTLELGDSALYLCASKGEYEQYFGPGTRLTVT.

This clonotype was seen many times. This chain uses TRBV14 with TRBJ1-6; weak D call: TRBD1 (6 bases). CDR1 and CDR2 (germline): SGHDN, FVKESK. Trimming pared 9 bases from V and 5 bases from J, leaving 11 bases between. This CDR3 region has 13 residues. CDR3 loop: CASRQVDNSPLHF. The CDR3 DNA sequence: TGTGCCAGTAGACAGGTTGATAATTCACCCCTCCACTTT.

This clonotype occurred many times. The genes are TRBV3-1 and TRBJ2-3; D is ambiguous. The germline V gene encodes CDR1 LGHDT and CDR2 YNNKEL (reference sequence). Trimming took off 0 bases at V and 3 bases at J, with 7 bases between the two ends. The length of the CDR3 is 14 residues. CDR3 nucleotides: TGTGCCAGCAGCCAAGATACAGAAACAGATACGCAGTATTTT. Its protein product is CASSQDTETDTQYF.

This clonotype was counted ten times or more. The chain combines TRBV12-3 or TRBV12-4 with TRBJ1-1; D call uncertain. The V and J ends lost 6 bases and 4 bases respectively, with 12 bases between them. The CDR3 sequence is 13 residues long. The DNA for the CDR3 is TGTGCCAGCAGCCTCGGACGGCCCACTGAAGCTTTCTTT. Amino acids: CASSLGRPTEAFF.

This clonotype was found many times. The V call is TRBV20-1, the J call TRBJ2-1; unclear D gene. Germline CDR1 and CDR2: DFQATT and SNEGSKA (reference sequence). V was cut by 0 bases and J by 2 bases, with 11 bases left in between. The CDR3 runs to 15 residues. CDR3 DNA sequence: TGCAGTGCTAGAGATAGCCTTATTCCCTACAATGAGCAGTTCTTC. This encodes CSARDSLIPYNEQFF.

This clonotype was counted at least ten times. The chain has TRBV12-3 or TRBV12-4 and TRBJ2-6; possible D gene TRBD1, 6 bases. The CDR3 has 15 amino acids. V was shortened by 2 bases and J by 2 bases, with 7 bases between the two germline ends. CDR3 protein: CASSLRTAGANVLTF. The DNA of the CDR3 is TGTGCCAGCAGTTTAAGGACAGCTGGGGCCAACGTCCTGACTTTC.

This clonotype was detected many times. The rearrangement joins TRBV6-2 or TRBV6-3 to TRBJ2-1; D may be TRBD2 (5 bases). CDR1 and CDR2 from the germline V gene are MNHEY and SVGEGT. The CDR3 length is 13 residues. V lost 5 bases and J lost 9, with 14 bases in between. CDR3 sequence: CASSPVNSGEQFF. The CDR3, as DNA: TGTGCCAGCAGTCCGGTCAACAGCGGTGAGCAGTTCTTC.

Only a few counts were recorded for this clonotype. It may be a read error: a sequence one base away is much more abundant. The rearrangement joins TRBV24-1 to TRBJ2-2, with 9 bases matching TRBD1. Germline V gene data show CDR1 as KGHDR and CDR2 as SFDVKD. CDR3 length: 15 amino acids. V shed 6 bases, J shed 5 bases, and the junction held 6 bases outside the gene matches. As DNA, the CDR3 is TGTGCCACCAGTAACCATGGACAGGGGACCGGGGAGCTGTTTTTT. Translation gives CATSNHGQGTGELFF.

This clonotype was seen at least ten times. J is TRBJ2-7 and V is TRBV20-1; a weak D match, TRBD2 (5 bases). From germline, CDR1 is DFQATT and CDR2 SNEGSKA (reference sequence). CDR3 size: 16 residues. With 0 bases removed from V and 5 bases from J, the gap between germline ends came to 20 bases. This chain's CDR3 is CSARDPLWQAGDEQYF. CDR3 in DNA: TGCAGTGCTAGAGATCCCCTTTGGCAGGCGGGCGACGAGCAGTACTTC.

This clonotype was seen a few times. A much larger clone lies a single base off, so this may be a read error. The J gene is TRBJ2-7, the V gene TRBV6-4, with D perhaps being TRBD1 or TRBD2 (5 bases each). The germline V gene encodes CDR1 MRHNA and CDR2 SNTAGT. The germline V and J ends were trimmed by 7 bases and 8 bases, with 15 bases remaining between them. The CDR3 sequence is 12 residues long. The CDR3 coding sequence is TGTGCCAGCATCAAAATGGGACGCAAGCAGTACTTC. Translating it yields CASIKMGRKQYF.

This clonotype was observed many times. The rearrangement uses TRBV20-1 and TRBJ2-7; D is unresolved. The CDR3 is made up of 14 amino acids. Germline V gene data show CDR1 as DFQATT and CDR2 as SNEGSKA (reference sequence). Trimming removed 0 bases at V and 5 bases at J, with 14 bases between. The CDR3 DNA follows: TGCAGTGCTAGAGATGGGCGGCTTGGGCACGAGCAGTACTTC. Its translation: CSARDGRLGHEQYF.

This clonotype showed up just a few times. A much larger clonotype is one base distant, so this may be a read error. The chain uses TRBV6-6 and TRBJ1-5, with a possible D match to TRBD1 (5 bases). This CDR3 spans 13 amino acids. The germline V gene encodes CDR1 MNHNY and CDR2 SVGAGI (reference sequence). V shed 6 bases and J shed 7 bases, with 13 bases lying between them. This CDR3 reads CASRDQRGQPQHF. Here the CDR3 DNA reads TGTGCCAGCAGGGACCAGAGGGGCCAGCCCCAGCATTTT.

Ten or more counts support this clonotype. The V gene is TRBV20-1, the J gene TRBJ2-7; possible D gene TRBD1, 5 bases. The CDR3 extends over 13 amino acids. The V end lost 5 bases, the J end lost 6 bases, and 17 bases lay between the germline ends. In germline, CDR1 is DFQATT, CDR2 SNEGSKA (reference sequence). CDR3 residues: CSAFLPRVFEQYF. The CDR3 region has the DNA TGCAGTGCTTTCCTGCCCAGGGTGTTCGAGCAGTACTTC.

This clonotype was observed at least ten times. The chain combines TRBV13 with TRBJ1-2; TRBD1 is a possible D gene (5 bases). With 1 base removed from V and 7 bases from J, the gap between germline ends came to 16 bases. Germline V lookup: CDR1 PRHDT, CDR2 FYEKMQ (reference sequence). CDR3 size: 15 residues. CDR3 nucleotides: TGTGCCAGCAGCTTAGACGTCGGGCAGGGTAGTGGCTACACCTTC. It translates to CASSLDVGQGSGYTF.

This clonotype was seen repeatedly, ten times or more. This chain connects TRBV20-1 to TRBJ2-2; the D is unclear. The CDR3 length is 13 residues. Deletions cut 3 bases from V and 3 bases from J, with 8 bases between. Germline V gene data show CDR1 as DFQATT and CDR2 as SNEGSKA (reference sequence). CDR3: CSASLHYTGELFF. The CDR3 coding sequence is TGCAGTGCTAGTTTACACTACACCGGGGAGCTGTTTTTT.

This clonotype was seen repeatedly, ten times or more. This chain links TRBV5-1 with TRBJ1-1; D remains ambiguous. CDR3 length equals 14 residues. Germline CDR1 SGHRS, CDR2 YFSETQ. The V and J ends lost 2 bases and 0 bases respectively, with 8 bases between them. CDR3 in amino acids: CASSLDTVNTEAFF. DNA of the CDR3: TGCGCCAGCAGCTTAGACACAGTGAACACTGAAGCTTTCTTT.

This clonotype was seen many times. The V call is TRBV24-1, the J call TRBJ2-5; D unresolved. Per germline, CDR1 KGHDR and CDR2 SFDVKD. This CDR3 has 14 amino acids. V was trimmed by 4 bases and J by 2 bases, leaving 10 bases between them. Here the CDR3 reads CATSDGDSQETQYF. DNA of the CDR3: TGTGCCACCAGTGACGGAGACTCTCAAGAGACCCAGTACTTC.

The table lists this clonotype with many counts. The V call is TRBV20-1, the J call TRBJ1-1, with TRBD1 matching over 8 bases. Germline values: CDR1 DFQATT, CDR2 SNEGSKA (reference sequence). CDR3 length: 12 residues. Here the CDR3 DNA reads TGCGGACGGGACAGGCAGAACACTGAAGCTTTCTTT. Translated: CGRDRQNTEAFF.

This clonotype was counted many times. V is TRBV4-1 and J is TRBJ1-2, with TRBD1 as a possible D gene (5 bases). Germline loops: CDR1 MGHRA, CDR2 YSYEKL. The CDR3 is 20 amino acids. V was clipped by 0 bases and J by 4 bases, with 27 bases between them. CDR3 sequence (DNA): TGCGCCAGCAGCCAAGATGAGAAAGATCGGGGCTTCGGAACCTTCTATGGCTACACCTTC. It translates to CASSQDEKDRGFGTFYGYTF.

At least ten counts were recorded for this clonotype. This sequence joins TRBV29-1 and TRBJ1-1; TRBD1 is a possible D gene (5 bases). Trimming cost V 4 bases and J 0 bases, with 9 bases left between them. The CDR3 loop spans 13 amino acids. CDR1 is SQVTM and CDR2 is ANQGSEA in the germline V gene. In DNA, the CDR3 is TGCAGCGTTGTACCGGGGGTGAACACTGAAGCTTTCTTT. Residues: CSVVPGVNTEAFF.

In this sample, this clonotype turned up many times. The chain links TRBV5-1 to TRBJ2-3; D is ambiguous. The CDR3 spans 14 residues. Germline values: CDR1 SGHRS, CDR2 YFSETQ. V gave up 4 bases and J gave up 3 bases, with 12 bases separating them. The CDR3 reads CASSPPRETDTQYF. The DNA of the CDR3 is TGCGCCAGCAGCCCTCCGAGAGAAACAGATACGCAGTATTTT.

The chain uses TRBV5-1 and TRBJ2-5; the match to TRBD2 covers 11 bases. CDR1 is SGHRS, CDR2 YFSETQ, per germline. The J segment lost 5 bases and the V segment lost 2 bases, leaving 8 bases of the junction unmatched. CDR3 length: 16 amino acids. The CDR3 DNA reads as TGCGCCAGCAGCTTATCTAGCGGGGGGAGAGTGGAGACCCAGTACTTC. Translation gives CASSLSSGGRVETQYF.

This clonotype came up many times. This chain joins TRBV5-1 and TRBJ2-7, with 7 bases lining up with TRBD1. The CDR3 is made up of 15 amino acids. V lost 4 bases, J lost 0 bases, and 7 bases stayed unmatched. Germline V gene lookup returns CDR1 SGHRS and CDR2 YFSETQ. In DNA, the CDR3 is TGCGCCAGCAGCCAGGGACAGATCTCCTCCTACGAGCAGTACTTC. It is translated as CASSQGQISSYEQYF.

This clonotype was seen more than once but under ten times. A clone one base away is much larger, so this may be a read error. V and J are TRBV30 and TRBJ2-2; D remains unclear. The V gene's germline CDR1 is GTSNPN and CDR2 SVGIG (reference sequence). The CDR3 runs 10 residues. The CDR3 reads CTWSVRELFF. DNA for the CDR3: TGTACCTGGAGTGTAAGGGAGCTGTTTTTT.

The table lists this clonotype with many counts. The genes are TRBV20-1 and TRBJ1-1; D gene ambiguous. Germline assignment: CDR1 DFQATT and CDR2 SNEGSKA (reference sequence). V lost 6 bases and J lost 5, with 10 bases in between. This CDR3 has 11 residues. The CDR3 spells CSAPTPTEAFF. CDR3 sequence (DNA): TGCAGTGCCCCAACCCCAACTGAAGCTTTCTTT.